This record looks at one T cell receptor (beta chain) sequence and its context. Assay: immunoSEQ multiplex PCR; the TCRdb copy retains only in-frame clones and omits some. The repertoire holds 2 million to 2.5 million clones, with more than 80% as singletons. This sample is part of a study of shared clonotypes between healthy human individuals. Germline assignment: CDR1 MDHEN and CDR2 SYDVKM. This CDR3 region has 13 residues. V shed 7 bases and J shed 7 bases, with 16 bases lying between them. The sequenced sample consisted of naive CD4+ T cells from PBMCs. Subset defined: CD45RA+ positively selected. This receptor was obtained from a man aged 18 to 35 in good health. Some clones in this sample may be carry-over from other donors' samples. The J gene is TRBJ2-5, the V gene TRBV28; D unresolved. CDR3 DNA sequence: TGTGCCAGCAACCTTCGGGCGCTAAGGACCCAGTACTTC. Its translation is CASNLRALRTQYF.